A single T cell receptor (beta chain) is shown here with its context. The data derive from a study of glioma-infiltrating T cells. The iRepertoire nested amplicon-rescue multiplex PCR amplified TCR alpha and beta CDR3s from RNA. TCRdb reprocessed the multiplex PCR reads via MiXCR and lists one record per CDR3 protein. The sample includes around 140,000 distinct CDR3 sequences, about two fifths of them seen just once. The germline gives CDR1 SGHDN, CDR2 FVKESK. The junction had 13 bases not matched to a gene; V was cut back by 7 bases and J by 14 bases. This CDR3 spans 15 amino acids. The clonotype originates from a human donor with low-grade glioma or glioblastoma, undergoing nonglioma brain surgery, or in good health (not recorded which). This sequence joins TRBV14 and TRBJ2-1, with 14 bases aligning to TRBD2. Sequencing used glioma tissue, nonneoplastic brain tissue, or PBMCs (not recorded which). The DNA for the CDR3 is TGTGCCAGCACCCAGGATCGACTAGCGGGAGGGCCGGAGTTCTTC. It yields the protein CASTQDRLAGGPEFF. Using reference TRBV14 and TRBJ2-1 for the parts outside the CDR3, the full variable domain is EAGVTQFPSHSVIEKGQTVTLRCDPISGHDNLYWYRRVMGKEIKFLLHFVKESKQDESGMPNNRFLAERTGGTYSTLKVQPAELEDSGVYFCASTQDRLAGGPEFFGPGTRLTVL.